This section outlines one T cell receptor beta chain sequence together with its context. Its specificity is unknown. V was pared by 4 bases and J by 0 bases, with 8 bases of the junction left unmatched. The CDR3 is made up of 17 amino acids. Germline CDR1 LGHNA, CDR2 YNFKEQ. The source of the sample is a study of cytomegalovirus exposure and HLA in healthy donors. Notes on the study in general: The authors enumerated 150 to 200 TCR beta chains as linked to cytomegalovirus. A subsequent analysis found that TCR clusters from the first cohort also tended to co-occur in the approximately 130 validation repertoires, with 90% to 95% of cluster scores above 0.

Repertoires were generated with immunoSEQ multiplex PCR, while TCRdb's copy carries only in-frame clones and drops some. The table has 250,000 to 350,000 clones, approximately 86% seen once. The chain recombines TRBV4-2 with TRBJ2-2; TRBD1 agrees at 7 bases. This TCR derives from a woman in her thirties in good health and CMV-seropositive. Source material: PBMCs. The CDR3 spells CASSLATTGTNTGELFF. The CDR3 DNA sequence: TGTGCCAGCAGCCTCGCCACGACAGGGACGAACACCGGGGAGCTGTTTTTT.